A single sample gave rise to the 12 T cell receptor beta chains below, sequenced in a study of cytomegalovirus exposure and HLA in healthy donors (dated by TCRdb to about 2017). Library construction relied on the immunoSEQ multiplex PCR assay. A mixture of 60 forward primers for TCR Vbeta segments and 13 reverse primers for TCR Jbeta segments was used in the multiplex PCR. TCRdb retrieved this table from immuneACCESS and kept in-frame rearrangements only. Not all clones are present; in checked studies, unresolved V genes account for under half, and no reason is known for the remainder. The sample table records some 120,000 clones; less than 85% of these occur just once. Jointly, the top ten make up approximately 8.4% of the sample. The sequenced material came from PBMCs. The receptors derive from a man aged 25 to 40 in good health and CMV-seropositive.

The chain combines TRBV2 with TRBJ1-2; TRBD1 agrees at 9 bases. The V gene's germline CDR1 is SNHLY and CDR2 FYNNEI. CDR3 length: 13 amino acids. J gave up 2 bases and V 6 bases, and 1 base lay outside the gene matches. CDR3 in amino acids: CASRGQGNYGYTF. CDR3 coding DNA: TGTGCCAGCAGAGGACAGGGGAACTATGGCTACACCTTC.

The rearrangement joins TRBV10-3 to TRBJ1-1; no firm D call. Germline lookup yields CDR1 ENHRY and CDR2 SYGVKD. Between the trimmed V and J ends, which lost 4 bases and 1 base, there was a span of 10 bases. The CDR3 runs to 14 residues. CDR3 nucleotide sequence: TGTGCCATCAGTGCGCGGGCCCCGAACACTGAAGCTTTCTTT. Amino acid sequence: CAISARAPNTEAFF.

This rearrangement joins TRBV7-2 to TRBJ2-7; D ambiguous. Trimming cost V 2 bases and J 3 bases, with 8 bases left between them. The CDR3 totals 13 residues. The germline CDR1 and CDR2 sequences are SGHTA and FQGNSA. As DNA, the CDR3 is TGTGCCAGCAGCTTACAACCAGGCTACGAGCAGTACTTC. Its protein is CASSLQPGYEQYF.

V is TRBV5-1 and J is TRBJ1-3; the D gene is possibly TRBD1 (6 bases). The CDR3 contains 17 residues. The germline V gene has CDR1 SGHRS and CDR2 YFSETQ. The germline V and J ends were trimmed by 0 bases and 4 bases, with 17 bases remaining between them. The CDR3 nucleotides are TGCGCCAGCAGCTTGGATTTCGGGGGGGCCTCAGGAAACACCATATATTTT. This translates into CASSLDFGGASGNTIYF.

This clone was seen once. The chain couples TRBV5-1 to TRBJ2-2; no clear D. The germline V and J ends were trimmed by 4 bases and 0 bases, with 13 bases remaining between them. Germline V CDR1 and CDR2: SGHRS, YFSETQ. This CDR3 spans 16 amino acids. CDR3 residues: CASSHRYVANTGELFF. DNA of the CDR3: TGCGCCAGCAGCCATAGATACGTCGCGAACACCGGGGAGCTGTTTTTT.

The CDR3 DNA sequence: TGTGCCAGCAGCCAAGTTCTTTACACTGAAGCTTTCTTT. Amino acids: CASSQVLYTEAFF. This chain links TRBV14 with TRBJ1-1, with D uncertain. The CDR3 totals 13 residues. Germline V gives CDR1 SGHDN, CDR2 FVKESK. Trimming removed 1 base at V and 3 bases at J, with 6 bases between.

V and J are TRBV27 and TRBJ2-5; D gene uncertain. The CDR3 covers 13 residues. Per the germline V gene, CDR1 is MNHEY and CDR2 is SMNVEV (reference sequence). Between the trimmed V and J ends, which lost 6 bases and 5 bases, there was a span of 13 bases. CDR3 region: CASSLTAGETQYF. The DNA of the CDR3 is TGTGCCAGCAGCCTGACCGCCGGGGAGACCCAGTACTTC.

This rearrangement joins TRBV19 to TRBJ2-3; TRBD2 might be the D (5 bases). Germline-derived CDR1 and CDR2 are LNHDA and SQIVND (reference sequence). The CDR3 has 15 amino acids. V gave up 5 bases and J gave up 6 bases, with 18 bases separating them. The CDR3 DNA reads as TGTGCCAGTAGTTCCCCGGGATCAGCGGAGGATACGCAGTATTTT. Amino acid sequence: CASSSPGSAEDTQYF.

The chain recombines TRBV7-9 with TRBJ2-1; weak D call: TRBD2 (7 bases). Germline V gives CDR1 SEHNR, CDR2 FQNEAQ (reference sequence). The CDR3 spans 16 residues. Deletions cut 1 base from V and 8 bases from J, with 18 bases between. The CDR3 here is CASSLVGGGGPDEQFF. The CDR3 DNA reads TGTGCCAGCAGCTTAGTAGGTGGGGGGGGCCCCGATGAGCAGTTCTTC.

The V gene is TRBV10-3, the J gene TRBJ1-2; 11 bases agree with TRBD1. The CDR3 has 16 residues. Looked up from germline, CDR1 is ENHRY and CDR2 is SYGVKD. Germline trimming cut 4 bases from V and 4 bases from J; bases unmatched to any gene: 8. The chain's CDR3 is CAISGTGGWETYGYTF. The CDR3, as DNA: TGTGCCATCAGTGGGACAGGGGGCTGGGAAACCTATGGCTACACCTTC.

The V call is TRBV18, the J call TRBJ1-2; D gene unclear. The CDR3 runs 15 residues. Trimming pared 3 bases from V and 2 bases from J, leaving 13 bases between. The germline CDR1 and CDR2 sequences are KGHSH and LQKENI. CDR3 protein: CASSPLSDANYGYTF. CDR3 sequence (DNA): TGTGCCAGCTCACCGTTATCAGATGCAAACTATGGCTACACCTTC.

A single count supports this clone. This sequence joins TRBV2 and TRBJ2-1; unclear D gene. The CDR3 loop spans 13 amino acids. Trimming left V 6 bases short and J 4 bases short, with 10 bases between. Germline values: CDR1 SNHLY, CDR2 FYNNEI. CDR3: CASRVQQYNEQFF. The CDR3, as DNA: TGTGCCAGCAGGGTCCAACAGTACAATGAGCAGTTCTTC.